This T cell receptor (beta chain) was recorded in a study of beta chain features in type 1 diabetes. Trimming left V 9 bases short and J 1 base short, with 13 bases between. There are 14 residues in the CDR3. The germline V gene has CDR1 SNHLY and CDR2 FYNNEI. TCRB transcripts that were expressed got sequenced, as all of the isolated RNA had been reverse transcribed. Generated by immunoSEQ multiplex PCR, the TCRdb table keeps only in-frame clones and is missing some. This sample carries tens of thousands of clones, under 35% of them seen once, and the ten largest clones take 0.4% to 0.45%. The sequence derives from a woman between 18 and 30 years old in good health. Source material: stem cell memory CD4+ T cells from blood. The J gene is TRBJ2-1, the V gene TRBV2; TRBD1 might be the D (6 bases). CDR3 coding DNA: TGTGCCAGTCCACAGGGAGCGTCCTACAATGAGCAGTTCTTC. Its translation is CASPQGASYNEQFF.